The entry below gives a single TCR beta chain sequence along with its context. Its antigen is not known. Molecular barcoding with unique molecular identifiers was used for the TCRbeta library. TCRdb processed the PCR reads anew with MiXCR; each CDR3 protein has one entry. The sample contains approximately 270,000 distinct CDR3 sequences, more than 20% of which appear only once. With V trimmed by 6 bases and J by 7 bases, 7 bases remained unmatched. Per the germline V gene, CDR1 is DFQATT and CDR2 is SNEGSKA (reference sequence). The CDR3 covers 12 residues. The data stem from a study of T-cell reconstitution after alpha-beta-depleted transplantation in children. Whole-study findings and limits: Some patients' high day-60 TCRbeta diversity was traced to surviving recipient T cells and thymic progenitors.

The V gene is TRBV20-1, the J gene TRBJ2-7; the match to TRBD2 covers 9 bases. The TCR comes from a female patient aged 2-10 years who had a stem cell transplant for congenital amegakaryocytic thrombocytopenia, so the T cells may come from the graft donor. The specimen was PBMCs, mostly from graft donor cells, collected 360 days after TCRalphabeta/CD19-depleted stem cell transplant. CDR3 DNA: TGCAGTGCGCTGAAGGGACTAGCTGAGCAGTACTTC. Amino acids: CSALKGLAEQYF.